The sequence of this T cell receptor (beta chain) was determined in a study of T cell repertoires in cytomegalovirus infection. Germline lookup yields CDR1 MDHEN and CDR2 SYDVKM. This CDR3 comprises 15 residues. Notes on this clonotype: This clone may be a read error of a much larger clone one base away.

TCRdb called the reads again in MiXCR, with one record for every CDR3 protein. The table includes about 450,000 distinct CDR3 sequences, roughly 30% detected once. The clonotype was recovered from a human donor in good health (CMV status not recorded). Some clones in this sample may be carry-over from other donors' samples. What was sequenced was PBMCs. The chain has TRBV28 and TRBJ2-5; 8 bases are a match to TRBD2. Written as DNA, the CDR3 is TGTGCCAGCAGTTTAGTAGGCGGGGGGCAAGAGCCCCAGTACTTC. As protein: CASSLVGGGQEPQYF.